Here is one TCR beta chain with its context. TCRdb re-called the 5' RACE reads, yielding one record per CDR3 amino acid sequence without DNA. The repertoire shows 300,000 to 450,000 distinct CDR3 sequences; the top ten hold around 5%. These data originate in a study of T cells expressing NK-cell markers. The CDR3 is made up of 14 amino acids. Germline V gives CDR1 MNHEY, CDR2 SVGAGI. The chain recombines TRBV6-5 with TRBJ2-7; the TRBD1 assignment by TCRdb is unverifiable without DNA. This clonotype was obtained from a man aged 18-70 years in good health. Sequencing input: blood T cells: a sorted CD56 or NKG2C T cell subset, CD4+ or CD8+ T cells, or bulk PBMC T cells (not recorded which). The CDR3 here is CASSYSTRAHEQYF.